This T cell receptor beta chain stems from a study of blood T cell repertoires in COVID-19. Whole-study context: Sample material is recorded as cDNA or gDNA derived from T cells, B-cell-depleted T cells, or PBMCs.

In the original processing: Using reference gene primer amplification, nucleated cell counts were estimated. Using immunoSEQ multiplex PCR, the repertoire was profiled, and TCRdb retains in-frame clones only, with some absent. V and J calls plus clone size are reproduced from that table; the DNA served to infer D and trimming. The sample consists of tens of thousands of clones, over 75% of them appearing once. Trimming shortened V by 3 bases and J by 2 bases, and 15 bases separated the two germline ends. The CDR3 runs to 16 residues. The germline V gene has CDR1 SGHNT and CDR2 YYREEE (reference sequence).

This TCR was sampled from a man aged 50-59 years with acute or convalescent COVID-19. Specimen: peripheral blood. The chain couples TRBV5-4 to TRBJ2-1, with D perhaps matching TRBD2 (6 bases). CDR3 DNA sequence: TGTGCCAGCAGCTCTCCCGGGACTCCGGCCTACAATGAGCAGTTCTTC. This codes for CASSSPGTPAYNEQFF.